This TCR beta chain appears in the sequencing data of a study of T cells in Graves' hyperthyroidism and ophthalmopathy. Amplification of TCR beta CDR3 regions was performed using RNA transcripts as template. During a first-round RT-PCR of the TCR CDR3, the HTBI primer set was used. MiXCR, run by TCRdb on the multiplex PCR reads, gives a single entry per CDR3 protein. This sample has 450,000 to 550,000 distinct CDR3 sequences, with around 24% found just once. In germline, CDR1 is SGHTA, CDR2 FQGNSA. The CDR3 is 15 amino acids. The V gene lost 1 base and the J gene lost 0 bases, with 10 bases spanning the gap.

V usage is TRBV7-2 and J usage is TRBJ2-7; D not resolved. This receptor was identified in a woman aged 25 to 45 with Graves' ophthalmopathy. The sample consisted of blood. The CDR3 loop is CASSLGQALSYEQYF. The CDR3 DNA sequence: TGTGCCAGCAGCTTAGGGCAGGCCCTCTCCTACGAGCAGTACTTC.